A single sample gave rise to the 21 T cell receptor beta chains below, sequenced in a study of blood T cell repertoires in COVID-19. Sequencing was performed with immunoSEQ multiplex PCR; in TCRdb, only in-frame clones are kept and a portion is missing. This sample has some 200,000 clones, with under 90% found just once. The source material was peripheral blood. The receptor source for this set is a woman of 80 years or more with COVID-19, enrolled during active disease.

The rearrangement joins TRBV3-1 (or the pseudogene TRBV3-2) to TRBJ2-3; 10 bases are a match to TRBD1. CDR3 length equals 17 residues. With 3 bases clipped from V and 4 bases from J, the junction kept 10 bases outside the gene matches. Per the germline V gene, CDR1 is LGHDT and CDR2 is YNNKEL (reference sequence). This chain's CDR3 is CASSQGTRQGAADTQYF. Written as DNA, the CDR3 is TGTGCCAGCAGCCAGGGCACCCGACAGGGGGCTGCAGATACGCAGTATTTT.

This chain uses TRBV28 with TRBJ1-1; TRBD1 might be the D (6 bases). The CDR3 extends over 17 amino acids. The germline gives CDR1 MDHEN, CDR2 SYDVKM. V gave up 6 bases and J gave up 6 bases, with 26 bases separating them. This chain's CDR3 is CASSPVGGGGLLPEAFF. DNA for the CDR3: TGTGCCAGCAGCCCCGTCGGGGGGGGCGGGCTCCTCCCTGAAGCTTTCTTT.

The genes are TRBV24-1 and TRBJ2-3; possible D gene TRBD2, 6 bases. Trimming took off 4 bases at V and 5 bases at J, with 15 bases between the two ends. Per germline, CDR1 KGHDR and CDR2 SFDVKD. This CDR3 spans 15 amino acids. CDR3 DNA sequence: TGTGCCACCAGTGACCGAATTCCGGGAGTAGATACGCAGTATTTT. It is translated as CATSDRIPGVDTQYF.

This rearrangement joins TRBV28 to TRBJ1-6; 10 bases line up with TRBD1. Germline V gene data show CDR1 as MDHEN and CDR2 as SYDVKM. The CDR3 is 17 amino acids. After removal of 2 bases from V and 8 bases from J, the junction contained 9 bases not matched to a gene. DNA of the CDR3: TGTGCCAGCAGTTTAGCCCTGACAGGGGGCGGTCATTCACCCCTCCACTTT. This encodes CASSLALTGGGHSPLHF.

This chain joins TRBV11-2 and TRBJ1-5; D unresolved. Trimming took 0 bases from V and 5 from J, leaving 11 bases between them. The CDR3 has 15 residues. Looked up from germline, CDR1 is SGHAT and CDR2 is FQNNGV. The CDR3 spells CASSLDGREDQPQHF. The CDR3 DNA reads TGTGCCAGCAGCTTAGATGGGCGAGAAGATCAGCCCCAGCATTTT.

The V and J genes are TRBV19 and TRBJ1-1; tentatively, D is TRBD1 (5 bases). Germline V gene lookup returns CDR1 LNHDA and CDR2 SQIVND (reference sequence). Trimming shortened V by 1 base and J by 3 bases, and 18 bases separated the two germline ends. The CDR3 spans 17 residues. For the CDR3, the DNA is TGTGCCAGTAGTATAGGGTCCTTGGGGATCAGGGACACTGAAGCTTTCTTT. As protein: CASSIGSLGIRDTEAFF.

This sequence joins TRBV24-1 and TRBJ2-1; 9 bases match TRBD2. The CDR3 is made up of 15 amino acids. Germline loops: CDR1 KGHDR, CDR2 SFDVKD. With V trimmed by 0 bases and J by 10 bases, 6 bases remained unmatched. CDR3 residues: CATSDLQSGGWEQFF. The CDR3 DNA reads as TGTGCCACCAGTGATTTGCAGAGCGGGGGGTGGGAGCAGTTCTTC.

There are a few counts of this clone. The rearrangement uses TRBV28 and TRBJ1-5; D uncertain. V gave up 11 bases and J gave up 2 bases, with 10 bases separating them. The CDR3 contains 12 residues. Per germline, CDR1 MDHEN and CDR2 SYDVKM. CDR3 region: CAASEGNQPQHF. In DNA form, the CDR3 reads TGTGCCGCATCAGAGGGCAATCAGCCCCAGCATTTT. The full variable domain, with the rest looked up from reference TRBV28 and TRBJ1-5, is DVKVTQSSRYLVKRTGEKVFLECVQDMDHENMFWYRQDPGLGLRLIYFSYDVKMKEKGDIPEGYSVSREKKERFSLILESASTNQTSMYLCAASEGNQPQHFGDGTRLSIL.

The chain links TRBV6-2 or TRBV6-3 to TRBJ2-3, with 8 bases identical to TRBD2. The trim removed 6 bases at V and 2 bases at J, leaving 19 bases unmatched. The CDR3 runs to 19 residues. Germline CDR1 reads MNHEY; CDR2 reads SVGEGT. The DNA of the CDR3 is TGTGCCAGCAGCTTCCGAACCCGAGGGCGCGGGGGGTCCACAGATACGCAGTATTTT. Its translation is CASSFRTRGRGGSTDTQYF.

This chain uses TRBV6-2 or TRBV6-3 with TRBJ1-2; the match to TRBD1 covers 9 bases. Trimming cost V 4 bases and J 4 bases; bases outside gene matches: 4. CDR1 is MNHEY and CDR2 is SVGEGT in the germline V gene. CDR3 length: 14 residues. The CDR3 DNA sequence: TGTGCCAGCAGTTGGGACAGGGAAGTCTATGGCTACACCTTC. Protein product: CASSWDREVYGYTF.

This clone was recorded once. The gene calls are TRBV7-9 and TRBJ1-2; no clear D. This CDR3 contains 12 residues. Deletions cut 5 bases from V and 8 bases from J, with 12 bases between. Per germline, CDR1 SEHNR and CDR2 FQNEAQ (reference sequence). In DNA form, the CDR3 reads TGTGCCAGCAGCCCAACTTCGGGAGGCTACACCTTC. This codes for CASSPTSGGYTF.

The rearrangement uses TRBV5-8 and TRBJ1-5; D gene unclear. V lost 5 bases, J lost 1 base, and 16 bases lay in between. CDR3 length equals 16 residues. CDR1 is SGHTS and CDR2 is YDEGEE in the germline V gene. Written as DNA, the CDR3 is TGTGCCAGCAGGGCTATCACCCGGGGAAGCAATCAGCCCCAGCATTTT. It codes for CASRAITRGSNQPQHF.

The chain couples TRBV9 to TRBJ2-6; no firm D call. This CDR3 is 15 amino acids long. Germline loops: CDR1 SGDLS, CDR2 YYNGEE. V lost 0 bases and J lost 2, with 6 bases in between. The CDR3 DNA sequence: TGTGCCAGCAGCGTAGGCGGCGCTGGGGCCAACGTCCTGACTTTC. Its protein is CASSVGGAGANVLTF. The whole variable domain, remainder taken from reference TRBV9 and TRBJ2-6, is DSGVTQTPKHLITATGQRVTLRCSPRSGDLSVYWYQQSLDQGLQFLIQYYNGEERAKGNILERFSAQQFPDLHSELNLSSLELGDSALYFCASSVGGAGANVLTFGAGSRLTVL.

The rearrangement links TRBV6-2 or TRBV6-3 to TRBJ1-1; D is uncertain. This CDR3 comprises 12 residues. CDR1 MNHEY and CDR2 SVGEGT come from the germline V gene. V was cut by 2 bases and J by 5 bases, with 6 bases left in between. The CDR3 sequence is CASSYGQTEAFF. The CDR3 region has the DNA TGTGCCAGCAGTTACGGGCAAACTGAAGCTTTCTTT.

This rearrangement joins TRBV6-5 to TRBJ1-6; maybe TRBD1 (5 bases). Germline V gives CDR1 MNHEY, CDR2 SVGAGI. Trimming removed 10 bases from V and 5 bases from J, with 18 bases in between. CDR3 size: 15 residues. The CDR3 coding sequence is TGTGCCACGCACGGAGGGACCGGGCATAATTCACCCCTCCACTTT. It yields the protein CATHGGTGHNSPLHF.

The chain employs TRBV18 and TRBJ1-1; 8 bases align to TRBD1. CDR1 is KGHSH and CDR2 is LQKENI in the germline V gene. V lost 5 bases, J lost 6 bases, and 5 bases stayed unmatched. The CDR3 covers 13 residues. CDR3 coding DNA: TGTGCCAGCTCAGTACAGGGGGACGCTGAAGCTTTCTTT. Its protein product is CASSVQGDAEAFF.

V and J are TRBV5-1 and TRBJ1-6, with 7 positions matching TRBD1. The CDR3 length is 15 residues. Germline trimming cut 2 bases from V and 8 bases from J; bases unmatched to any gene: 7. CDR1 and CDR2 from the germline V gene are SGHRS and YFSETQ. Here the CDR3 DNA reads TGCGCCAGCAGCTTTGGGACAGAGATATATTCACCCCTCCACTTT. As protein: CASSFGTEIYSPLHF.

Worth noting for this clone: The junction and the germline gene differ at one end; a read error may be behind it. The CDR3 spells CASNQDWGQYGNTIYF. The CDR3 region has the DNA TGCGCCAGCAACCAAGATTGGGGACAGTATGGAAACACCATATATTTT. The chain combines TRBV4-3 with TRBJ1-3; 7 bases line up with TRBD1. CDR3 size: 16 residues. Germline lookup yields CDR1 LGHNA and CDR2 YSLEER.

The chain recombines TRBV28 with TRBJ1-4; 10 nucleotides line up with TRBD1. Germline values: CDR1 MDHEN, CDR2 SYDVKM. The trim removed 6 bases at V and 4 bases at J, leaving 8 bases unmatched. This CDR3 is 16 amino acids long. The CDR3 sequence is CASRSGTGAFNEKLFF. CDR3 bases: TGTGCCAGCAGATCCGGGACAGGGGCTTTTAATGAAAAACTGTTTTTT. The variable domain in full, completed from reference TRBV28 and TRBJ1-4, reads DVKVTQSSRYLVKRTGEKVFLECVQDMDHENMFWYRQDPGLGLRLIYFSYDVKMKEKGDIPEGYSVSREKKERFSLILESASTNQTSMYLCASRSGTGAFNEKLFFGSGTQLSVL.

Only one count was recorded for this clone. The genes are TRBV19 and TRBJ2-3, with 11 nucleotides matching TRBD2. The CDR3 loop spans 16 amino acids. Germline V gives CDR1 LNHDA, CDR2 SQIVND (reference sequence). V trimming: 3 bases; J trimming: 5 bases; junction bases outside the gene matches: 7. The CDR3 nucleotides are TGTGCCAGTAGTATGCTGGTAGCGGGGGGGCTAGATACGCAGTATTTT. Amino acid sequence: CASSMLVAGGLDTQYF.

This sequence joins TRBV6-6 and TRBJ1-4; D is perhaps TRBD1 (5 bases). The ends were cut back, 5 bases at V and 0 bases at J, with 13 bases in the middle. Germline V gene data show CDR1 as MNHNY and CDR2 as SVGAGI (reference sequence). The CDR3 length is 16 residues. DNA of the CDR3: TGTGCCAGCAGTCGCCCCTCGACAGCAACTAATGAAAAACTGTTTTTT. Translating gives CASSRPSTATNEKLFF.